These 29 T cell receptor beta chains came from one sample sequenced in a study of technical replicates of blood from several donors. Profiling relied on immunoSEQ multiplex PCR, and the TCRdb table lists in-frame clones only, not all of them. The sample lists approximately 85,000 clones, about 90% seen once, with about 0.27% in the top ten. Sequenced material: T cells isolated from PBMCs. The receptor set was obtained from a human donor in good health.

The rearrangement links TRBV15 to TRBJ1-2, with a possible D match to TRBD1 (6 bases). The CDR3 sequence is 15 residues long. Trimming left V 0 bases short and J 4 bases short, with 12 bases between. Germline CDR1 LNHNV, CDR2 YYDKDF (reference sequence). The CDR3 reads CATSRDGSGAYGYTF. The CDR3 DNA reads as TGTGCCACCAGCAGAGATGGATCAGGGGCCTATGGCTACACCTTC.

This sequence joins TRBV27 and TRBJ1-5; TRBD1 is a possible D gene (6 bases). The V end was cut by 3 bases, the J end by 5 bases, with 11 bases between. Per the germline V gene, CDR1 is MNHEY and CDR2 is SMNVEV (reference sequence). The CDR3 has 14 amino acids. The CDR3 loop reads CASSFGRGDQPQHF. The CDR3 nucleotides are TGTGCCAGCAGTTTTGGCAGGGGAGATCAGCCCCAGCATTTT.

This clone showed up just a few times. The V and J genes are TRBV19 and TRBJ1-1, with TRBD1 matching 7 bases. Germline-derived CDR1 and CDR2 are LNHDA and SQIVND (reference sequence). This CDR3 is 14 amino acids long. The V gene end was trimmed by 7 bases and the J gene end by 0 bases; junction bases not matched to a gene: 5. In DNA form, the CDR3 reads TGTGCCAGTACTCCGACAGGGCTGAACACTGAAGCTTTCTTT. Its translation: CASTPTGLNTEAFF.

The chain employs TRBV5-1 and TRBJ2-7; the match to TRBD1 covers 9 bases. J lost 4 bases, V lost 4 bases, and 12 bases had no gene match. Germline V CDR1 and CDR2: SGHRS, YFSETQ. This CDR3 comprises 16 residues. CDR3 DNA sequence: TGCGCCAGCAGCCCAGGACAGGGGTCCGCCGTTTACGAGCAGTACTTC. Translating gives CASSPGQGSAVYEQYF.

The chain carries TRBV27 and TRBJ2-7, with D perhaps TRBD1 (5 bases). The CDR3 is 14 residues long. The germline gives CDR1 MNHEY, CDR2 SMNVEV (reference sequence). Trimming removed 5 bases from V and 1 base from J, with 12 bases in between. The CDR3 region is CASSLRRQSYEQYF. In DNA form, the CDR3 reads TGTGCCAGCAGTCTTCGTCGACAGTCCTACGAGCAGTACTTC.

A single count supports this clone. This sequence joins TRBV5-1 and TRBJ2-1; 9 nucleotides match TRBD1. V lost 4 bases, J lost 8 bases, and 13 bases stayed unmatched. CDR3 length equals 16 residues. Germline V lookup: CDR1 SGHRS, CDR2 YFSETQ. The CDR3 sequence is CASSENRGRGFDEQFF. The CDR3 DNA reads TGCGCCAGCAGCGAAAACAGGGGGCGCGGGTTCGATGAGCAGTTCTTC.

The V gene is TRBV18, the J gene TRBJ2-2; D may be TRBD2 (6 bases). Trimming stripped 3 bases from V and 7 bases from J, with 15 bases between. Germline V lookup: CDR1 KGHSH, CDR2 LQKENI. The CDR3 consists of 15 residues. CDR3 region: CASSPGLLKNGELFF. In DNA form, the CDR3 reads TGTGCCAGCTCACCGGGACTTCTTAAGAACGGGGAGCTGTTTTTT.

The chain joins TRBV7-9 to TRBJ2-7, with D maybe TRBD2 (6 bases). CDR1 SEHNR and CDR2 FQNEAQ come from the germline V gene (reference sequence). The CDR3 is 15 amino acids. V was cut by 3 bases and J by 4 bases, with 16 bases left in between. In DNA, the CDR3 is TGTGCCAGCAGCTTTTCGACGGGCGCGGGGTACGAGCAGTACTTC. Its translation: CASSFSTGAGYEQYF. Full variable domain (rest looked up from reference TRBV7-9 and TRBJ2-7): DTGVSQNPRHKITKRGQNVTFRCDPISEHNRLYWYRQTLGQGPEFLTYFQNEAQLEKSRLLSDRFSAERPKGSFSTLEIQRTEQGDSAMYLCASSFSTGAGYEQYFGPGTRLTVT.

CDR3 in DNA: TGTGCCAGCAGCTTGGGCGAGTACGAGCAGTACTTC. Its translation: CASSLGEYEQYF. The chain recombines TRBV5-4 with TRBJ2-7; D gene ambiguous. This CDR3 region has 12 residues. Trimming cost V 0 bases and J 4 bases, with 5 bases left between them. Per germline, CDR1 SGHNT and CDR2 YYREEE (reference sequence).

The J gene is TRBJ2-3, the V gene TRBV6-4, with TRBD2 matching over 9 bases. Germline CDR1 and CDR2: MRHNA and SNTAGT. The CDR3 loop spans 14 amino acids. Trimming at V came to 2 bases and at J to 6 bases, leaving 3 bases not matched to a gene. This CDR3 reads CASSDPGLADTQYF. The CDR3, as DNA: TGTGCCAGCAGTGACCCCGGACTAGCGGATACGCAGTATTTT.

This sequence joins TRBV2 and TRBJ1-2; 9 bases fit TRBD1. Germline CDR1 is SNHLY and CDR2 is FYNNEI. With V trimmed by 4 bases and J by 6 bases, 9 bases remained unmatched. CDR3 length: 15 amino acids. The CDR3 DNA is TGTGCCAGCAGTGCTATCCTGGGACAGGGCAATGGCTACACCTTC. Translating gives CASSAILGQGNGYTF.

This clone came up once. The rearrangement uses TRBV14 and TRBJ1-1; 7 bases are a match to TRBD1. The junction had 8 bases not matched to a gene; V was cut back by 2 bases and J by 5 bases. Germline CDR1 and CDR2: SGHDN and FVKESK. This CDR3 comprises 15 residues. CDR3 protein: CASSQRNPGGTEAFF. The CDR3 DNA follows: TGTGCCAGCAGCCAAAGGAACCCAGGGGGGACTGAAGCTTTCTTT.

The chain is built from TRBV11-2 and TRBJ2-5, with D perhaps matching TRBD2 (7 bases). CDR3 length equals 16 residues. The germline V gene has CDR1 SGHAT and CDR2 FQNNGV. Trimming removed 2 bases from V and 1 base from J, with 14 bases in between. The chain's CDR3 is CASSLSLGGAQETQYF. The CDR3 coding sequence is TGTGCCAGCAGCTTATCGTTGGGGGGGGCCCAAGAGACCCAGTACTTC.

This chain uses TRBV27 with TRBJ2-3; 9 bases align to TRBD2. The CDR3 has 18 amino acids. Germline-derived CDR1 and CDR2 are MNHEY and SMNVEV (reference sequence). V was clipped by 7 bases and J by 3 bases; unmatched bases: 17. CDR3 coding DNA: TGTGCCAGCATCCACAAAATAGCGGGAGTGGTGGGGACAGATACGCAGTATTTT. It specifies CASIHKIAGVVGTDTQYF.

This rearrangement joins TRBV30 to TRBJ1-3, with D possibly TRBD1 on 5 matching bases. V was trimmed by 5 bases and J by 2 bases, leaving 7 bases between them. CDR3 length: 12 residues. Looked up from germline, CDR1 is GTSNPN and CDR2 is SVGIG (reference sequence). The CDR3 DNA sequence: TGTGCCTGGGGCAGGGCTGGAAACACCATATATTTT. This translates into CAWGRAGNTIYF. Filled out from reference TRBV30 and TRBJ1-3, the complete variable domain reads SQTIHQWPATLVQPVGSPLSLECTVEGTSNPNLYWYRQAAGRGLQLLFYSVGIGQISSEVPQNLSASRPQDRQFILSSKKLLLSDSGFYLCAWGRAGNTIYFGEGSWLTVV.

V gene TRBV28 combines with J gene TRBJ1-1; D call uncertain. The germline CDR1 and CDR2 sequences are MDHEN and SYDVKM. The CDR3 totals 13 residues. V was shortened by 5 bases and J by 6 bases, with 13 bases between the two germline ends. The CDR3 DNA follows: TGTGCCAGCAGTCTAAATGCGATAGCTGAAGCTTTCTTT. Translation: CASSLNAIAEAFF.

J is TRBJ1-2 and V is TRBV4-1; perhaps TRBD1 as D (6 bases). Germline lookup yields CDR1 MGHRA and CDR2 YSYEKL. The CDR3 is 14 residues long. V was trimmed by 4 bases and J by 3 bases, leaving 12 bases between them. The CDR3 sequence: CASSPYRVYYGYTF. The CDR3 DNA is TGCGCCAGCAGCCCTTACAGGGTCTACTATGGCTACACCTTC.

This chain uses TRBV4-1 with TRBJ1-1; possibly TRBD1 for D (6 bases). Germline V gives CDR1 MGHRA, CDR2 YSYEKL. Trimming removed 8 bases from V and 2 bases from J, with 21 bases in between. The CDR3 runs 16 residues. The CDR3 loop reads CASARPVQGLNTEAFF. The DNA for the CDR3 is TGCGCCAGCGCTCGCCCGGTACAGGGACTAAACACTGAAGCTTTCTTT.

This chain joins TRBV5-1 and TRBJ1-1; no reliable D call. Per germline, CDR1 SGHRS and CDR2 YFSETQ. V lost 4 bases to trimming and J lost 4 bases, with 11 bases between them. This CDR3 has 13 residues. CDR3 region: CASSPRSGTEAFF. The CDR3 DNA reads as TGCGCCAGCAGCCCCCGTTCGGGCACTGAAGCTTTCTTT.

This sequence joins TRBV13 and TRBJ1-1; TRBD1 matches 8 bases. The CDR3 is 16 amino acids. Trimming cost V 1 base and J 1 base; bases outside gene matches: 5. Germline CDR1 is PRHDT and CDR2 is FYEKMQ (reference sequence). In DNA, the CDR3 is TGTGCCAGCAGCTTAGTTTACGGGACAGGGAACACTGAAGCTTTCTTT. Translated: CASSLVYGTGNTEAFF.

The V gene is TRBV5-1, the J gene TRBJ1-4; D is perhaps TRBD1 (5 bases). Germline CDR1 reads SGHRS; CDR2 reads YFSETQ. The CDR3 extends over 15 amino acids. V was clipped by 0 bases and J by 8 bases, with 14 bases between them. The CDR3 nucleotides are TGCGCCAGCAGCTTGGAGGAGGGGATTAGGGAAAAACTGTTTTTT. It is translated as CASSLEEGIREKLFF.

This chain connects TRBV18 to TRBJ2-5; 9 positions agree with TRBD2. After removal of 5 bases from V and 7 bases from J, the junction contained 11 bases not matched to a gene. The germline V gene has CDR1 KGHSH and CDR2 LQKENI. CDR3 size: 15 residues. CDR3 region: CASSEREEVHGTQYF. In nucleotides, the CDR3 is TGTGCCAGCTCAGAGCGGGAGGAGGTGCATGGGACCCAGTACTTC.

J is TRBJ1-1 and V is TRBV10-1, with D possibly TRBD1 on 6 matching bases. The CDR3 runs 17 residues. CDR1 and CDR2 (germline): WNHNN, SYGVQD (reference sequence). Trimming took off 0 bases at V and 5 bases at J, with 19 bases between the two ends. CDR3 protein: CASSESRIGTLMTEAFF. Written as DNA, the CDR3 is TGCGCCAGCAGTGAGTCAAGGATTGGGACACTCATGACTGAAGCTTTCTTT.

CDR3 in amino acids: CASSERIAKNIQYF. DNA of the CDR3: TGTGCCAGCAGCGAGCGTATAGCCAAAAACATTCAGTACTTC. The V call is TRBV11-2, the J call TRBJ2-4; D is unresolved. Trimming removed 5 bases from V and 0 bases from J, with 8 bases in between. Germline-derived CDR1 and CDR2 are SGHAT and FQNNGV. The CDR3 loop spans 14 amino acids. The whole variable domain, filled in from reference TRBV11-2 and TRBJ2-4, reads EAGVAQSPRYKIIEKRQSVAFWCNPISGHATLYWYQQILGQGPKLLIQFQNNGVVDDSQLPKDRFSAERLKGVDSTLKIQPAKLEDSAVYLCASSERIAKNIQYFGAGTRLSVL.

The chain is built from TRBV2 and TRBJ2-5; weak D call: TRBD2 (5 bases). The V and J ends lost 8 bases and 4 bases respectively, with 20 bases between them. CDR1 is SNHLY, CDR2 FYNNEI, per germline. The CDR3 length is 15 residues. The CDR3 loop reads CASGPVSAAGETQYF. CDR3 DNA sequence: TGTGCCAGCGGCCCGGTGTCGGCCGCGGGAGAGACCCAGTACTTC.

The genes are TRBV19 and TRBJ1-5, with D maybe TRBD1 (6 bases). The CDR3 has 15 residues. Trimming shortened V by 9 bases and J by 3 bases, and 18 bases separated the two germline ends. Germline V CDR1 and CDR2: LNHDA, SQIVND (reference sequence). CDR3 loop: CASGNRAVDNQPQHF. CDR3 bases: TGTGCCAGCGGGAACAGGGCTGTGGACAATCAGCCCCAGCATTTT.

CDR3 nucleotides: TGTGCCAGCAGCACCCAGGGGTTGAACACTGAAGCTTTCTTT. This codes for CASSTQGLNTEAFF. This chain uses TRBV11-2 with TRBJ1-1, with D tentatively TRBD1 (6 bases). CDR3 length: 14 residues. Germline V gene sequence: CDR1 SGHAT, CDR2 FQNNGV. V was cut by 5 bases and J by 0 bases, with 10 bases left in between.

The chain combines TRBV29-1 with TRBJ2-3; 7 nucleotides align to TRBD2. In germline, CDR1 is SQVTM, CDR2 ANQGSEA. CDR3 length: 11 amino acids. J lost 8 bases, V lost 4 bases, and 3 bases had no gene match. In DNA form, the CDR3 reads TGCAGCGTTGGTCCGGGGGGTACGCAGTATTTT. It is translated as CSVGPGGTQYF.

The chain employs TRBV29-1 and TRBJ2-2; 10 nucleotides match TRBD1. This CDR3 is 16 amino acids long. V was pared by 5 bases and J by 4 bases, with 10 bases of the junction left unmatched. CDR1 SQVTM and CDR2 ANQGSEA come from the germline V gene. CDR3: CSVTPGTGVVTGELFF. The CDR3 coding sequence is TGCAGCGTTACCCCCGGGACAGGGGTCGTCACCGGGGAGCTGTTTTTT.